These T cell receptor beta chains were read from a single sample in a study of T cell responses to AZD1222 COVID-19 vaccine. The repertoire was sequenced with immunoSEQ multiplex PCR; TCRdb's copy has only in-frame clones and lacks some. Of under 200,000 clones listed, 85% to 95% are singletons. The sequenced sample was peripheral blood, obtained on day 0 of AZD1222 vaccination. The receptor set was obtained from an adult in good health. Both conserved end residues are part of each CDR3. A D gene is named only where the DNA matches it firmly. Size tells how often a clone was seen (once, few, many) or the class of an expanded clone, and some rows leave it out.

v_gene: TRBV28; abundance: .; j_gene: TRBJ1-5; d_gene: .; CDR3nt: TGTGCCAGCAAAGACCCTGGGAGCAATCAGCCCCAGCATTTT; CDR3aa: CASKDPGSNQPQHF
v_gene: TRBV28; abundance: .; j_gene: TRBJ1-6; d_gene: .; CDR3nt: TGTGCCAGCAGTTTATATGGCGGGGGGGGGAGAAATTCACCCCTCCACTTT; CDR3aa: CASSLYGGGGRNSPLHF
v_gene: TRBV5-1; abundance: .; j_gene: TRBJ1-4; d_gene: .; CDR3nt: TGCGCCAGCAGCTTGGCCCCACAGGTTAATGAAAAACTGTTTTTT; CDR3aa: CASSLAPQVNEKLFF
v_gene: TRBV6-5; abundance: .; j_gene: TRBJ2-7; d_gene: .; CDR3nt: TGTGCCAGCAGCCGACAGGCACGGGTCTACGAGCAGTACTTC; CDR3aa: CASSRQARVYEQYF
v_gene: TRBV4-3; abundance: .; j_gene: TRBJ1-2; d_gene: .; CDR3nt: TGCGCCAGCAGCGTCGGCGTTAGGGCAGGGTCAAACTATGGCTACACCTTC; CDR3aa: CASSVGVRAGSNYGYTF
v_gene: TRBV20-1; abundance: many; j_gene: TRBJ2-7; d_gene: .; CDR3nt: TGCAGTGCTAGTCGCATATCTGCCGAGCAGTACTTC; CDR3aa: CSASRISAEQYF
v_gene: TRBV10-1; abundance: .; j_gene: TRBJ1-2; d_gene: .; CDR3nt: .; CDR3aa: CARFSAKGGYTFGSGTRFGGYTF
v_gene: TRBV19; abundance: .; j_gene: TRBJ2-1; d_gene: TRBD1; CDR3nt: TGTGCCAGTAGCCTATCTCGACAGGGGGCCTACAATGAGCAGTTCTTC; CDR3aa: CASSLSRQGAYNEQFF
v_gene: TRBV4-1; abundance: .; j_gene: TRBJ2-7; d_gene: TRBD2; CDR3nt: TGCGCCAGCAGCCAATTCAGGGAGGGCGAGCAGTACTTC; CDR3aa: CASSQFREGEQYF
v_gene: TRBV10-1; abundance: .; j_gene: TRBJ2-2; d_gene: .; CDR3nt: TGCGCCAGCAGTGAGTCCAGTCTAGGAGGCGGGGAGCTGTTTTTT; CDR3aa: CASSESSLGGGELFF
v_gene: TRBV6-5; abundance: .; j_gene: TRBJ2-7; d_gene: TRBD1; CDR3nt: TGTGCCAGCAGTCAACCCACAGGGGCGCGCGAGCAGTACTTC; CDR3aa: CASSQPTGAREQYF
v_gene: TRBV28; abundance: .; j_gene: TRBJ2-2; d_gene: TRBD2; CDR3nt: TGTGCCAGCAGTTGGGGGACTAGCGGGAAGGCCGGGGAGCTGTTTTTT; CDR3aa: CASSWGTSGKAGELFF
v_gene: TRBV24-1; abundance: .; j_gene: TRBJ2-2; d_gene: TRBD2; CDR3nt: TGTGCCACTGCTAGCGGGAGGTGGACCGGGGAGCTGTTTTTT; CDR3aa: CATASGRWTGELFF
v_gene: TRBV2; abundance: .; j_gene: TRBJ2-3; d_gene: TRBD2; CDR3nt: TGTGCCAGCGGGGGGGTAGGCACAGATACGCAGTATTTT; CDR3aa: CASGGVGTDTQYF
v_gene: TRBV21-1; abundance: .; j_gene: TRBJ1-2; d_gene: .; CDR3nt: TGTGCCAGCATCGACGGGCAGCAAAACACCAACTATGGCTACACCTTC; CDR3aa: CASIDGQQNTNYGYTF
v_gene: TRBV28; abundance: .; j_gene: TRBJ2-7; d_gene: TRBD2; CDR3nt: TGTGCCAGCAGTTTAATCGGGGGGACCTACGAGCAGTACTTC; CDR3aa: CASSLIGGTYEQYF
v_gene: TRBV3-1/TRBV3-2; abundance: .; j_gene: TRBJ2-3; d_gene: TRBD2; CDR3nt: TGTGCCAGCAGCCAAGCAGTCCTAGCGGAAAGAAGCGCAGATACGCAGTATTTT; CDR3aa: CASSQAVLAERSADTQYF
v_gene: TRBV27; abundance: .; j_gene: TRBJ1-2; d_gene: TRBD1; CDR3nt: TGTGCCAGCAGTTTATCGAGGACGCCACGGACAGGCCCCGGAGGGGTCTTC; CDR3aa: CASSLSRTPRTGPGGVF
v_gene: TRBV7-9; abundance: .; j_gene: TRBJ1-1; d_gene: .; CDR3nt: TGTGCCAGCAGCTCCCCTGCGGACACTGAAGCTTTCTTT; CDR3aa: CASSSPADTEAFF
v_gene: TRBV19; abundance: .; j_gene: TRBJ2-1; d_gene: .; CDR3nt: TGTGCCAGCGGTGGTGTGCCGGGAGATGTCAATGAGCAGTTCTTC; CDR3aa: CASGGVPGDVNEQFF
v_gene: TRBV19; abundance: .; j_gene: TRBJ1-2; d_gene: TRBD1; CDR3nt: TGTGCCAGTAGTAGAGGGACAGGCTATGGCTACACCTTC; CDR3aa: CASSRGTGYGYTF
v_gene: TRBV12-1; abundance: .; j_gene: TRBJ2-2; d_gene: .; CDR3nt: TGTGCCAGCAGCTTTGGGGCTAACAACACCGGGGAGCTGTTTTTT; CDR3aa: CASSFGANNTGELFF
v_gene: TRBV10-3; abundance: .; j_gene: TRBJ2-5; d_gene: .; CDR3nt: TGTGCCACCAGCGGGCCTACGGGAGTCGAGACCCAGTACTTC; CDR3aa: CATSGPTGVETQYF
v_gene: TRBV29-1; abundance: .; j_gene: TRBJ2-5; d_gene: .; CDR3nt: TGCAGCGGGGCAGACCAAGAGACCCAGTACTTC; CDR3aa: CSGADQETQYF
v_gene: TRBV9; abundance: .; j_gene: TRBJ1-2; d_gene: .; CDR3nt: TGTGCCAGCAGCGTAGCTTCGGAAACTTATGGCTACACCTTC; CDR3aa: CASSVASETYGYTF
v_gene: TRBV19; abundance: .; j_gene: TRBJ2-7; d_gene: .; CDR3nt: TGTGCCAGTAGTATGCAAGACGTTTACGAAGAGCAGTACTTC; CDR3aa: CASSMQDVYEEQYF
v_gene: TRBV4-1; abundance: .; j_gene: TRBJ2-7; d_gene: .; CDR3nt: TGCGCCAGCAGCCAAGATGACGCTAGAATCAACGAGCAGTACTTC; CDR3aa: CASSQDDARINEQYF
v_gene: TRBV27; abundance: .; j_gene: TRBJ2-7; d_gene: TRBD1; CDR3nt: TGTGCCAGCAGTTTTGGGGACAGGGGACTCTACGAGCAGTACTTC; CDR3aa: CASSFGDRGLYEQYF
v_gene: TRBV7-3; abundance: .; j_gene: TRBJ2-5; d_gene: .; CDR3nt: TGTGCCAGCAGCCGCACCCCGGGACGGACTCGCCAAGAGACCCAGTACTTC; CDR3aa: CASSRTPGRTRQETQYF
v_gene: TRBV6-5; abundance: .; j_gene: TRBJ1-6; d_gene: .; CDR3nt: TGTGCCAGCAGTCCCGGTGCTGGGAATTCACCCCTCCACTTT; CDR3aa: CASSPGAGNSPLHF
v_gene: TRBV6-5; abundance: .; j_gene: TRBJ1-1; d_gene: .; CDR3nt: TGTGCCAGCAGTTATGGACAGACGACTGAAGCTTTCTTT; CDR3aa: CASSYGQTTEAFF